This T cell receptor (beta chain) was identified during a study of beta chain features in type 1 diabetes. Study conclusions and caveats: HLA effects on TCRB rearrangement stayed unresolved here. It was possible that PCR favored shorter templates, equally so in patients and controls. Significant though moderate, a shortening of TCRB CDR3s appeared in all four CD4+ subsets of Type 1 diabetes patients.

Remarks on this clone: The antigen is not known. The sample has other DNA sequences that encode this CDR3 too.

V was shortened by 0 bases and J by 7 bases, with 5 bases between the two germline ends. The germline V gene has CDR1 SGHTA and CDR2 FQGNSA. The CDR3 loop spans 12 amino acids. The authors sorted CD4+ naive, central memory, regulatory and stem cell-like memory cells via CD45RO/CCR7/CD25/CD127/CD95/CD27. cDNA synthesis used the whole RNA isolate, giving expressed TCRB sequences. This table comes from immunoSEQ multiplex PCR, and its TCRdb copy is limited to in-frame clones, with some not included. The sample records around 690,000 clones, approximately 13% being singletons. The TCR comes from a man aged 30-40 years with type 1 diabetes. Sequencing was done on a sample of naive CD4+ T cells from blood. The chain carries TRBV7-2 and TRBJ2-3; D is undetermined. The CDR3: CASSLAGYTQYF. The DNA for the CDR3 is TGTGCCAGCAGCTTAGCAGGTTATACGCAGTATTTT.